The text below deals with one T cell receptor (beta chain). Its antigen is not identified. This entry belongs to a study of cytomegalovirus exposure and HLA in healthy donors. The study's findings and limits: In an earlier analysis, productive rearrangement rates for most beta V segments clustered near 87% or 30%. Several of the most significant clusters were apparently associated with common viral pathogens in a later analysis. Researchers had no immune exposure information except CMV serostatus available.

The PCR used 60 Vbeta and 13 Jbeta primers. Data came from immunoSEQ multiplex PCR; TCRdb stores just in-frame clones and leaves some out. The repertoire consists of tens of thousands of clones, with over 55% occurring once and the leading ten covering over 5%. V lost 4 bases to trimming and J lost 0 bases, with 10 bases between them. The CDR3 consists of 15 residues. The sequencing sample was made of PBMCs. This TCR derives from a boy between 10 and 17 years old in good health and CMV-seropositive. The chain couples TRBV23-1 to TRBJ1-3; a weak D match, TRBD1 (5 bases). TRBV23-1 is recorded as an ORF, its role being uncertain. The chain's CDR3 is CASSRGASSGNTIYF. CDR3 DNA: TGCGCCAGCAGTCGGGGCGCTAGCTCTGGAAACACCATATATTTT.